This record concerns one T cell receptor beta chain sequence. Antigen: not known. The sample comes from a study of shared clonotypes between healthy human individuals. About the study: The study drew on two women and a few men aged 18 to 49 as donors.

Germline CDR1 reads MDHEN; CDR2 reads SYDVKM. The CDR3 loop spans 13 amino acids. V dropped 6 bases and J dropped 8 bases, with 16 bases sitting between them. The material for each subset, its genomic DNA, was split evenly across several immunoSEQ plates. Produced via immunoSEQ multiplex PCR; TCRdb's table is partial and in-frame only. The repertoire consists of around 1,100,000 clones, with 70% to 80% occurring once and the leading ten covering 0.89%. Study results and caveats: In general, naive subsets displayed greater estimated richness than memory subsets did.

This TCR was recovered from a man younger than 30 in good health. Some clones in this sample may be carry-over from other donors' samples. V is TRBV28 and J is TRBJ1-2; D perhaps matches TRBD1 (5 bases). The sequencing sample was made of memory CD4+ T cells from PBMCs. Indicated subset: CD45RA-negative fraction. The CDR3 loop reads CASRSSRVRGYTF. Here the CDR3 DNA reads TGTGCCAGCAGGAGCTCCAGGGTCCGAGGCTACACCTTC.